The 17 T cell receptor beta chains below were found in one sample sequenced in a study of blood T cells in healthy people across ages. A second PCR of 7 to 11 cycles used a sample-barcoded 5' primer and a J-beta primer mix. From the 5' RACE reads, TCRdb called clonotypes with MiXCR, one entry per CDR3 protein. The table records over 1,500,000 distinct CDR3 sequences, approximately 39% of them present only once. Sequences were obtained from blood. The receptors were sampled from a human donor in good health.

The chain carries TRBV6-5 and TRBJ2-4, with D uncertain. The J call is in doubt because the DNA end fits TRBJ2-7 better. Germline V gene sequence: CDR1 MNHEY, CDR2 SVGAGI. This CDR3 is built from 13 residues. The CDR3 spells CASSYGPWAEQYF. The CDR3 bases are TGTGCCAGCAGTTACGGGCCGTGGGCCGAGCAGTACTTC.

The rearrangement uses TRBV7-2 and TRBJ2-7; D is unresolved. In germline, CDR1 is SGHTA, CDR2 FQGNSA. This CDR3 has 13 amino acids. Between the trimmed V and J ends, which lost 6 bases and 3 bases, there was a span of 12 bases. The CDR3 sequence is CASSSYSHYEQYF. The CDR3 DNA reads as TGTGCCAGCAGTTCCTACTCGCACTACGAGCAGTACTTC.

The V gene is TRBV7-2, the J gene TRBJ2-1, with 7 bases identical to TRBD1. CDR1 SGHTA and CDR2 FQGNSA come from the germline V gene. The CDR3 loop spans 15 amino acids. V shed 4 bases, J shed 6 bases, and the junction held 9 bases outside the gene matches. The DNA of the CDR3 is TGTGCCAGCAGCTATCTTCCGACAGGGAGCAATGAGCAGTTCTTC. Translated, it gives CASSYLPTGSNEQFF. The full variable domain, in which reference TRBV7-2 and TRBJ2-1 provide the parts outside the CDR3, is GAGVSQSPSNKVTEKGKDVELRCDPISGHTALYWYRQSLGQGLEFLIYFQGNSAPDKSGLPSDRFSAERTGGSVSTLTIQRTQQEDSAVYLCASSYLPTGSNEQFFGPGTRLTVL.

V and J are TRBV5-1 and TRBJ2-3; D is unclear. CDR1 and CDR2 (germline): SGHRS, YFSETQ. The CDR3 has 12 amino acids. Between the trimmed V and J ends, which lost 6 bases and 0 bases, there was a span of 5 bases. CDR3 protein: CASISSTDTQYF. CDR3 DNA sequence: TGCGCCAGCATTTCGAGCACAGATACGCAGTATTTT.

The chain combines TRBV6-5 with TRBJ2-4; TRBD1 matches at 7 bases. The germline V gene encodes CDR1 MNHEY and CDR2 SVGAGI. The V and J ends lost 5 bases and 9 bases, in that order; junction bases with no gene match: 4. The CDR3 has 12 residues. CDR3 sequence reads: CASSRPGGIQYF. CDR3 sequence (DNA): TGTGCCAGCAGTCGACCAGGGGGCATTCAGTACTTC.

The table lists this clonotype with a few counts. The chain joins TRBV20-1 to TRBJ2-7, with D perhaps TRBD1 (6 bases). This CDR3 spans 14 amino acids. V was clipped by 5 bases and J by 4 bases, with 18 bases between them. Germline assignment: CDR1 DFQATT and CDR2 SNEGSKA (reference sequence). The CDR3 region is CSAPDRIAGYEQYF. The CDR3 DNA follows: TGCAGTGCTCCCGACAGGATCGCCGGGTACGAGCAGTACTTC.

A single count supports this clonotype. V usage is TRBV7-2 and J usage is TRBJ2-5, with D possibly being TRBD2 (6 bases). The CDR3 has 13 residues. Trimming pared 5 bases from V and 9 bases from J, leaving 16 bases between. CDR1 and CDR2 from the germline V gene are SGHTA and FQGNSA. The CDR3 DNA sequence: TGTGCCAGCAGCCTCCGGACTATATGGGCCCAGTACTTC. It codes for CASSLRTIWAQYF.

As for this clonotype: The junction departs from germline at one end; a sequencing error may be responsible. The chain links TRBV20-1 to TRBJ2-7, with 7 positions matching TRBD1. Per germline, CDR1 DFQATT and CDR2 SNEGSKA (reference sequence). CDR3 size: 14 residues. The CDR3 is CSASKTGTVFERYF. DNA for the CDR3: TGCAGTGCTAGTAAGACAGGGACGGTTTTCGAGCGGTACTTC.

The chain recombines TRBV12-3 or TRBV12-4 with TRBJ1-4; D unresolved. There are 14 residues in the CDR3. Trimming took off 2 bases at V and 7 bases at J, with 11 bases between the two ends. This CDR3 is CASSLSGWVEKLFF. The CDR3 nucleotides are TGTGCCAGCAGTTTATCTGGGTGGGTTGAAAAACTGTTTTTT.

The rearrangement joins TRBV20-1 to TRBJ2-3; maybe TRBD2 (5 bases). This CDR3 spans 11 amino acids. The V end was cut by 6 bases, the J end by 8 bases, with 12 bases between. CDR1 DFQATT and CDR2 SNEGSKA come from the germline V gene (reference sequence). The CDR3 spells CSATRDRTQYF. The CDR3 DNA sequence: TGCAGTGCCACTAGGGATCGTACGCAGTATTTT.

The chain combines TRBV30 with TRBJ1-1; maybe TRBD1 (5 bases). V dropped 2 bases and J dropped 2 bases, with 15 bases sitting between them. CDR1 and CDR2 (germline): GTSNPN, SVGIG (reference sequence). This CDR3 has 15 amino acids. CDR3 DNA sequence: TGTGCCTGGAGTAAGGGGATTCAGGGTAACACTGAAGCTTTCTTT. The encoded protein is CAWSKGIQGNTEAFF.

The rearrangement links TRBV20-1 to TRBJ1-1; D is undetermined. The CDR3 is 11 residues long. The germline V and J ends were trimmed by 3 bases and 6 bases, with 8 bases remaining between them. Looked up from germline, CDR1 is DFQATT and CDR2 is SNEGSKA (reference sequence). CDR3 residues: CSARVSAEAFF. The CDR3 nucleotides are TGCAGTGCTAGGGTGAGCGCTGAAGCTTTCTTT.

Here the CDR3 reads CASSQAFGRTNTEAFF. In DNA, the CDR3 is TGCGCCAGCAGCCAAGCGTTTGGCCGGACGAACACTGAAGCTTTCTTT. This sequence joins TRBV4-3 and TRBJ1-1; D unresolved. The CDR3 is 16 residues long. Trimming took off 1 base at V and 1 base at J, with 13 bases between the two ends. In germline, CDR1 is LGHNA, CDR2 YSLEER.

The chain has TRBV5-6 and TRBJ2-4, with 7 bases that match TRBD1. The J call is uncertain, as TRBJ2-5 better fits the DNA end. From germline, CDR1 is SGHDT and CDR2 YYEEEE. CDR3 length: 13 residues. The CDR3 protein is CASSKTGEETQYF. CDR3 DNA: TGTGCCAGCAGCAAAACAGGGGAAGAGACCCAGTACTTC.

The rearrangement links TRBV7-2 to TRBJ2-5; the D gene could be TRBD1 or TRBD2 (6 bases each). This CDR3 contains 16 residues. Germline V gives CDR1 SGHTA, CDR2 FQGNSA. Between the trimmed V and J ends, which lost 3 bases and 13 bases, there was a span of 27 bases. The CDR3 is CASSLGGGMGTYERYF. CDR3 DNA sequence: TGTGCCAGCAGCTTGGGGGGCGGGATGGGGACATACGAGCGGTACTTC.

This chain links TRBV5-6 with TRBJ2-5; no clear D gene. The CDR3 extends over 13 amino acids. Per the germline V gene, CDR1 is SGHDT and CDR2 is YYEEEE. V was trimmed by 4 bases and J by 1 base, leaving 8 bases between them. The CDR3: CASSGRTQETQYF. CDR3 sequence (DNA): TGTGCCAGCAGCGGACGTACCCAAGAGACCCAGTACTTC.

The chain couples TRBV7-8 to TRBJ1-5, with D unclear. Per the germline V gene, CDR1 is SGHVS and CDR2 is FQNEAQ. This CDR3 comprises 16 residues. V was clipped by 1 base and J by 3 bases, with 13 bases between them. As DNA, the CDR3 is TGTGCCAGCAGCTTAGTTCCAGGAGATCTCAATCAGCCCCAGCATTTT. Amino acid sequence: CASSLVPGDLNQPQHF.